Here is one T cell receptor (beta chain) with its context. Its antigen specificity is not known. Per-base qualities were not stored, and no clone one base away is much larger. The time point label on this specimen signifies: cells obtained before transplantation from donor or recipient. CD3+CD4+ and CD3+CD8+ populations were FACS-sorted from unstimulated pre-transplant donor and recipient cells taken from spleen or lymph nodes. The data were obtained in a study of graft-versus-host responses after intestinal transplantation (TCRdb year 2021). Looking at the study overall: Recipients received multivisceral, liver-intestinal, or isolated intestinal transplants. To identify alloreactive clones, pre-transplant mixed lymphocyte reaction products were sequenced and then compared with unstimulated pre-transplant donor and recipient T cells. Bulk TCR-beta CDR3 sequencing was used to track graft-versus-host and host-versus-graft alloreactive T cell clones in the graft, circulation and bone marrow after intestinal transplantation. Every recipient was given anti-thymocyte globulin induction, followed by about three years of maintenance tacrolimus and steroids. A peak of at least 4% donor T cells among recipient peripheral blood mononuclear cells was the definition used for donor T cell macrochimerism. The cohort enrolled about two dozen intestinal transplant recipients, one of whom was a retransplant, and a few patients without pretransplant specimens were excluded. Instead of going to the commercial service, samples from three later patients were sequenced in-house on an Illumina MiSeq and processed with MiXCR. Study-level results and caveats: Conclusions were limited by the relatively low number and heterogeneity of intestinal transplant patients. In the allografts of patients with donor T cell macrochimerism, GvH to HvG T cell clonal ratios were high. GvH clones were found in recipient bone marrow, and some of the GvH clones appeared earlier in ileal mucosa or blood, which is consistent with an intestinal mucosal origin. Early after transplant, declines in HvG clones were associated with peak levels of circulating GvH clones.

Reading the germline V gene (reference sequence) gives CDR1 PRHDT and CDR2 FYEKMQ. Measured from the cysteine to the phenylalanine, the CDR3 is 11 residues long. The sequence is cut down to CDR3 DNA, 33 bases in frame from base 1. V sheds 1 base and J sheds 8 bases, leaving 5 bases between their ends. Preparation of the library involved the immunoSEQ multiplex PCR assay. For most patients, genomic DNA was isolated with the Qiagen DNeasy Blood and Tissue Kit and shipped frozen to Adaptive Biotechnologies for TCR sequencing. For most patients, high-throughput TCR-beta CDR3 sequencing of genomic DNA was performed by Adaptive Biotechnologies. Regarding the original processing steps: TCR sequencing data were retrieved from Adaptive's ImmunoSEQ software for some 17 patients, whereas a few other patients were processed with MiXCR and VDJtools. To correct CD4 versus CD8 sorting errors, any sequence found in both subsets at a frequency ratio below 5:1 was removed. CDR3 nucleotide sequences shared by donor and recipient were removed because the origin of these sequences could not be assigned. At least 2-fold expansion over unstimulated cells and a minimum CFSE-low frequency of 0.002% (template counts) or 0.001% (read counts) were required for clones to be classified as alloreactive. Clones detected in sequenced pre-transplant spleen, lymph node, or MLR CFSE-low populations of the donor or recipient were defined as mappable. The cumulative frequency of alloreactive clones was calculated as a percentage of all sequences, weighted by copy number. The table comes from immuneACCESS by way of TCRdb, which keeps in-frame sequences with V and J called. Part of the clones is missing from these tables; in studies checked, under half for an unresolved V gene and the rest for unknown reasons. D and trimming come from the DNA, and the V and J calls and clone size come from that table. In this sample the table shows tens of thousands of clones, roughly 90% of which occur a single time. The top ten hold about 2.7% of the sample.

The material was unstimulated CD8+ T cells sorted from spleen or lymph node cells, obtained before intestinal transplant. The V gene is TRBV13 and the J gene is TRBJ1-1; a confident D gene designation cannot be given. This clonotype was obtained from a human donor who received an intestinal transplant. CDR3 protein: CASSLAPEAFF. The nucleotide sequence is TGTGCCAGCAGCTTAGCCCCGGAAGCTTTCTTT.